Listed below are T cell receptor beta chains from one sample, sequenced in a study of OX40 agonist ivuxolimab in advanced cancers. Sequencing used immunoSEQ multiplex PCR; TCRdb keeps in-frame clones, though not all of them. This table has roughly 60,000 clones, 65% to 90% appearing once. This sample comprised CD4+ or CD8+ T cells sorted from blood, obtained in a trial of the OX40 agonist ivuxolimab. The source of these receptors is an adult with an advanced solid tumor such as melanoma, head and neck, liver or kidney cancer. Both conserved end residues are part of each CDR3. D genes are given only for firm matches. The listing skips clone size in some rows; elsewhere it reads once, few, many or a size class.

size	V	J	D	DNA	CDR3
.	TRBV7-2	TRBJ2-1	.	TGTGCCAGCAGCTTAGCGCAGGGTTCCTACAATGAGCAGTTCTTC	CASSLAQGSYNEQFF
.	TRBV7-2	TRBJ1-2	TRBD1	TGTGCCAGCAGCGCGGGACAGAGCTATGGCTACACCTTC	CASSAGQSYGYTF
.	TRBV10-3	TRBJ2-3	TRBD1	TGTGCCATCAGTTATACAGGGGCCACAGATACGCAGTATTTT	CAISYTGATDTQYF
once	TRBV6-4	TRBJ2-3	.	TGTGCCAGCAGTGGTTCCGGGAACTTGGGAGATACGCAGTATTTT	CASSGSGNLGDTQYF
.	TRBV11-1	TRBJ1-1	TRBD1	TGTGCCAGCAGCCCCTTAGGAAAGGGGGCTGTCACTGAAGCTTTCTTT	CASSPLGKGAVTEAFF
.	TRBV6-5	TRBJ1-3	.	TGTGCCAGCAGTCGCAGTGTTGCTGGAAACACCATATATTTT	CASSRSVAGNTIYF
.	TRBV4-1	TRBJ2-1	TRBD2	TGCGCCAGCAGCCTGACCTACGGGACTAGCGGGAGAAATGAGCAGTTCTTC	CASSLTYGTSGRNEQFF
few	TRBV12-5	TRBJ2-6	.	TGTGCTAGTGGTCCGACAGGGACTAGGCGGTCTGGGGCCAACGTCCTGACTTTC	CASGPTGTRRSGANVLTF
.	TRBV2	TRBJ2-2	.	TGTGCCAGCAGTGAAAGGGCAGGGAACACCGGGGAGCTGTTTTTT	CASSERAGNTGELFF
.	TRBV19	TRBJ2-1	.	TGTGCCAGTAGTATAATTAAGGGGAATGAGCAGTTCTTC	CASSIIKGNEQFF
.	TRBV7-9	TRBJ2-2	TRBD1	TGTGCCAGCAGCCCCCGGGACAGGGGGCGCTTGTTGAACACCGGGGAGCTGTTTTTT	CASSPRDRGRLLNTGELFF
.	TRBV7-9	TRBJ2-3	.	TGCGCGGGGCAATTAAGCACAGATACGCAGTATTTT	CAGQLSTDTQYF
few	TRBV6-6	TRBJ1-1	TRBD1	TGTGCCAGCAGCTGGGGACAGGCGAACACTGAAGCTTTCTTT	CASSWGQANTEAFF
.	TRBV5-6	TRBJ1-3	TRBD1	TGTGCCAGCAGCTACTTCCAGGGGGTGGGAAACACCATATATTTT	CASSYFQGVGNTIYF
.	TRBV6-5	TRBJ1-2	.	TGTGCCAGCGGAACTCGGATGATTAACTATGGCTACACCTTC	CASGTRMINYGYTF
.	TRBV21-1	TRBJ2-7	.	TGTGCCAGCAGCAAACGAGCGTATTTCGAGCAGTACTTC	CASSKRAYFEQYF
.	TRBV4-1	TRBJ2-6	.	TGCGCCAGCACCCCAGGGGAGGGAGCTCTGGGGGCCAACGTCCTGACTTTC	CASTPGEGALGANVLTF
.	TRBV21-1	TRBJ2-7	.	TGTGCCAGCAGCGCTCGCGGGGAGGACCAGGCTTCCTACGAGCAGTACTTC	CASSARGEDQASYEQYF
once	TRBV2	TRBJ1-1	TRBD1	TGTGCCAGCGAGCACTCTAGGGACAGGGGTGAAGCTTTCTTT	CASEHSRDRGEAFF
once	TRBV9	TRBJ2-1	.	TGTGCCAGCAGCGTCGGGCCAGGGAGCTACAATGAGCAGTTCTTC	CASSVGPGSYNEQFF
.	TRBV27	TRBJ1-1	TRBD1	TGTGCCAGCACCTACAGGGCAGGGGGGACTGAAGCTTTCTTT	CASTYRAGGTEAFF
.	TRBV5-6	TRBJ2-5	.	TGTGCCAGCAGCTTCCCCTCGGGACCAGAGACCCAGTACTTC	CASSFPSGPETQYF
.	TRBV7-9	TRBJ2-5	.	TGTGCCAGCAGCAGTTACGGGGGCGCGGAGACCCAGTACTTC	CASSSYGGAETQYF
.	TRBV5-1	TRBJ2-1	.	TGCGCCAGCAGAAGGAGGACCGATAGCTCCTACAATGAGCAGTTCTTC	CASRRRTDSSYNEQFF
.	TRBV16	TRBJ1-6	.	TGTGCCAGCAATTCCGCCAGGGGAGGGTCACCCCTCCACTTT	CASNSARGGSPLHF
.	TRBV7-9	TRBJ2-2	.	TGTGCCAGCAATAGCAGGGGAGACACCGGGGAGCTGTTTTTT	CASNSRGDTGELFF
few	TRBV6-1	TRBJ1-2	.	TGTGCCAGCAGCCCCGGGCCATCAGGGTATGGCTACACCTTC	CASSPGPSGYGYTF
.	TRBV6-4	TRBJ1-6	.	TGTGCCAGCACCGGGGCCCCCGGTAATTCACCCCTCCACTTT	CASTGAPGNSPLHF
.	TRBV5-1	TRBJ2-1	.	TGCGCCAGCAGCTCGGCGGGGGCCCCCTACAATGAGCAGTTCTTC	CASSSAGAPYNEQFF
.	TRBV14	TRBJ2-2	TRBD2	TGTGCCAGCAGCCAGCAGCGGGGTGGCGGCGGGGAGCTGTTTTTT	CASSQQRGGGGELFF
once	TRBV5-1	TRBJ1-4	.	TGCGCCAGCAGCACGGGGACGGTTGGGTATGAAAAACTGTTTTTT	CASSTGTVGYEKLFF
.	TRBV5-5	TRBJ2-2	.	TGTGCCAGCAGCCTCCCAGTCACCGGGGAGCTGTTTTTT	CASSLPVTGELFF
.	TRBV28	TRBJ2-2	.	TGTGCCAGCAGTTTTGGGGGTGGACCGGTGGGCACCGGGGAGCTGTTTTTT	CASSFGGGPVGTGELFF
.	TRBV4-1	TRBJ2-7	.	TGCGCCAGCAGCCAAGGGTCAAGGCTGGTCCTAGACGAGCAGTACTTC	CASSQGSRLVLDEQYF
.	TRBV15	TRBJ2-1	.	TGTGCCACCAGCAGAGGTGCGGGCCGCTACAATGAGCAGTTCTTC	CATSRGAGRYNEQFF
.	TRBV7-9	TRBJ1-4	TRBD1	TGTGCCAGCAGCAAAGGACAGGGGGGAGAAAAACTGTTTTTT	CASSKGQGGEKLFF
.	TRBV7-3	TRBJ2-3	.	TGTGCCAGCAGCTTAACCGGGCCCCACACAGATACGCAGTATTTT	CASSLTGPHTDTQYF
.	TRBV5-1	TRBJ2-6	.	TGCGCCAGCAGCCCCCGGGACAAATACTCTGGGGCCAACGTCCTGACTTTC	CASSPRDKYSGANVLTF
.	TRBV30	TRBJ1-2	.	TGTGCCTGGAGCCAGGGACATCGGAACTATGGCTACACCTTC	CAWSQGHRNYGYTF